The clone carrying this T cell receptor beta chain was seen only once. The target antigen is unknown. Clones were sequenced by immunoSEQ multiplex PCR, and TCRdb holds only the in-frame ones, with some missing. This table has around 93,000 clones, about nine tenths appearing once. The data were obtained in a study of graft-versus-host responses after intestinal transplantation. On the study more broadly: Those transplanted obtained multivisceral, liver-intestinal, or isolated intestinal grafts. Regarding the study as a whole: GvH clones detected in recipient marrow included some appearing first in ileum or blood. High graft-versus-host to host-versus-graft clonal ratios were seen in allografts of patients with graft-donor T cell macrochimerism.

In germline, CDR1 is MNHEY, CDR2 SVGAGI. Trimming took off 2 bases at V and 5 bases at J, with 7 bases between the two ends. This CDR3 has 13 amino acids. Source: unstimulated CD8+ T cells sorted from spleen or lymph node cells, taken before intestinal transplant. The chain has TRBV6-5 and TRBJ2-1; D call uncertain. This sequence originates from a human donor who received an intestinal transplant. CDR3 coding DNA: TGTGCCAGCAGTTACGGGCGTAACAATGAGCAGTTCTTC. This encodes CASSYGRNNEQFF.